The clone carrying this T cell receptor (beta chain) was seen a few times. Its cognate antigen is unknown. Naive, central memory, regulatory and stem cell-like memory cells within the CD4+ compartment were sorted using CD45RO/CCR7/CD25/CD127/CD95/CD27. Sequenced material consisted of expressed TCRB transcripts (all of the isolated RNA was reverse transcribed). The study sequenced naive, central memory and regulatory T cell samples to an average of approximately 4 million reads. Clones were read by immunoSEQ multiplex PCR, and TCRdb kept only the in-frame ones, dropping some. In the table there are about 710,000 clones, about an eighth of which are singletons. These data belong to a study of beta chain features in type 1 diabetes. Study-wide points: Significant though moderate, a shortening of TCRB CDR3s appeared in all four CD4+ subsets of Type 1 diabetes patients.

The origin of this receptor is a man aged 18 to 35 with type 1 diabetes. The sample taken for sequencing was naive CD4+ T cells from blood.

The CDR3 nucleotides are TGTGCCACCAGCAGAGATCTCACCGAAGGGACCCAGTACTTC. It yields the protein CATSRDLTEGTQYF. The V call is TRBV15, the J call TRBJ2-5; D ambiguous. This CDR3 has 14 residues. Germline CDR1 and CDR2: LNHNV and YYDKDF (reference sequence). V was clipped by 0 bases and J by 7 bases, with 12 bases between them. Combining the CDR3 with reference TRBV15 and TRBJ2-5 gives the whole variable domain DAMVIQNPRYQVTQFGKPVTLSCSQTLNHNVMYWYQQKSSQAPKLLFHYYDKDFNNEADTPDNFQSRRPNTSFCFLDIRSPGLGDTAMYLCATSRDLTEGTQYFGPGTRLLVL.